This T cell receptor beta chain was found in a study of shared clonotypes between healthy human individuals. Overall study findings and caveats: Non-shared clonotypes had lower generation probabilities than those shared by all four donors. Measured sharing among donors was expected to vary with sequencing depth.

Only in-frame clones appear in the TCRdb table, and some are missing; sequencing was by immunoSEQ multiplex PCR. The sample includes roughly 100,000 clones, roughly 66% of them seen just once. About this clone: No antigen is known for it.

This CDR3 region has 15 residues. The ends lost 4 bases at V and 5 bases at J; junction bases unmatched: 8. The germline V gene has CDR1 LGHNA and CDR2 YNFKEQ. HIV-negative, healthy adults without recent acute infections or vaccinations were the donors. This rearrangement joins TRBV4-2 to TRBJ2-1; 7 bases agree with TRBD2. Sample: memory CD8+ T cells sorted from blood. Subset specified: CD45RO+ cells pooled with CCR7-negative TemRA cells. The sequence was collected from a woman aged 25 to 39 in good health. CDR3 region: CASSPTSAGDNEQFF. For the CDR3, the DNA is TGTGCCAGCAGCCCAACTAGCGCAGGTGACAATGAGCAGTTCTTC.